This T cell receptor (beta chain) was captured in a study of OX40 agonist ivuxolimab in advanced cancers. This CDR3 is 16 amino acids long. The V gene's germline CDR1 is SNHLY and CDR2 FYNNEI. The junction had 12 bases not matched to a gene; V was cut back by 5 bases and J by 4 bases. Sequencing used immunoSEQ multiplex PCR; TCRdb keeps in-frame clones, though not all of them. The sample yields approximately 58,000 clones, 79% seen once. The genes are TRBV2 and TRBJ1-2; 8 bases fit TRBD1. The receptor was isolated from an adult with an advanced solid tumor such as melanoma, head and neck, liver or kidney cancer. Here the sequenced sample was CD4+ or CD8+ T cells sorted from blood, taken in a trial of the OX40 agonist ivuxolimab. CDR3 in amino acids: CASSPRTGPPLYGYTF. CDR3 nucleotides: TGTGCCAGCAGTCCGCGGACAGGGCCTCCCCTCTATGGCTACACCTTC.